The 17 T cell receptor beta chains in this list originate from one sample, sequenced in a study of beta chain features in type 1 diabetes. Expressed TCRB transcripts were sequenced, since all the RNA that had been isolated was reverse transcribed. The method was immunoSEQ multiplex PCR; TCRdb's version includes in-frame clones alone and lacks a portion of them. The sample records around 430,000 clones, about 29% being singletons. The source material was naive CD4+ T cells from blood. Receptor source: a man aged 18-30 years in good health.

This clone was recorded once. V and J are TRBV5-1 and TRBJ2-7; no definite D call. The V end lost 0 bases, the J end lost 7 bases, and 8 bases lay between the germline ends. The germline V gene has CDR1 SGHRS and CDR2 YFSETQ. CDR3 length: 12 residues. The CDR3 DNA sequence: TGCGCCAGCAGCTTGGACAGCCTTGAGCAGTACTTC. This sequence encodes CASSLDSLEQYF.

This clone was seen a few times. The rearrangement links TRBV7-2 to TRBJ2-5; 7 nucleotides agree with TRBD2. The V gene end was trimmed by 1 base and the J gene end by 5 bases; junction bases not matched to a gene: 10. The CDR3 spans 16 residues. In germline, CDR1 is SGHTA, CDR2 FQGNSA. For the CDR3, the DNA is TGTGCCAGCAGCTTAGAGCGGGGCGGAGCGTGGGAGACCCAGTACTTC. It codes for CASSLERGGAWETQYF.

V is TRBV21-1 and J is TRBJ2-1. TRBV21-1 is an annotated pseudogene. CDR3 length: 16 residues. CDR3 bases: TGTGCCAGCAGCCCACATGGGACGAGCTCCTACAATGAGCAGTTCTTC. Its translation: CASSPHGTSSYNEQFF.

This clone was counted a few times. The V gene is TRBV9, the J gene TRBJ2-3; 10 bases line up with TRBD2. J gave up 2 bases and V 4 bases, and 7 bases lay outside the gene matches. The germline V gene encodes CDR1 SGDLS and CDR2 YYNGEE. CDR3 length equals 16 residues. CDR3 coding DNA: TGTGCCAGCAGCCTTTGGACTAGCGGCCCCACAGATACGCAGTATTTT. This encodes CASSLWTSGPTDTQYF.

V usage is TRBV7-9 and J usage is TRBJ2-3; no clear D gene. Trimming removed 5 bases at V and 11 bases at J, with 8 bases between. The V gene's germline CDR1 is SEHNR and CDR2 FQNEAQ (reference sequence). This CDR3 is built from 10 residues. CDR3 sequence reads: CASSPLGQYF. The CDR3 DNA sequence: TGTGCCAGCAGCCCCCTGGGGCAGTATTTT.

The sample holds a few counts of this clone. The chain carries TRBV28 and TRBJ2-3; possible D gene TRBD2, 5 bases. Trimming took off 5 bases at V and 2 bases at J, with 8 bases between the two ends. The CDR3 has 13 residues. Germline loops: CDR1 MDHEN, CDR2 SYDVKM. This chain's CDR3 is CASSRGDTDTQYF. The CDR3 coding sequence is TGTGCCAGCAGTCGGGGTGACACAGATACGCAGTATTTT. The entire variable domain, with the rest obtained from reference TRBV28 and TRBJ2-3, is as follows: DVKVTQSSRYLVKRTGEKVFLECVQDMDHENMFWYRQDPGLGLRLIYFSYDVKMKEKGDIPEGYSVSREKKERFSLILESASTNQTSMYLCASSRGDTDTQYFGPGTRLTVL.

V and J are TRBV30 and TRBJ2-1; D may be TRBD1 (5 bases). The CDR3 is 14 amino acids. Trimming removed 4 bases at V and 8 bases at J, with 18 bases between. In germline, CDR1 is GTSNPN, CDR2 SVGIG (reference sequence). DNA for the CDR3: TGTGCCTGGACCCGAGGTTCGACAGTGGATGAGCAGTTCTTC. It specifies CAWTRGSTVDEQFF.

The genes are TRBV13 and TRBJ2-1; 7 bases line up with TRBD1. Unmatched junction bases numbered 8, after V lost 5 bases and J lost 7 bases. CDR1 is PRHDT, CDR2 FYEKMQ, per germline (reference sequence). The CDR3 extends over 14 amino acids. The CDR3 DNA reads TGTGCCAGCAGCAGGCAAGGGACAGTTAATGAGCAGTTCTTC. It specifies CASSRQGTVNEQFF.

In this sample, this clone turned up a few times. The J gene is TRBJ2-1, the V gene TRBV28; 12 positions agree with TRBD2. V lost 4 bases to trimming and J lost 4 bases; unmatched junction nucleotides: 14. Germline V gene sequence: CDR1 MDHEN, CDR2 SYDVKM. CDR3 length: 19 residues. As DNA, the CDR3 is TGTGCCAGCAGTTCTTCCTTGGGACTAGCGGGCCCTCAATACAATGAGCAGTTCTTC. Its protein is CASSSSLGLAGPQYNEQFF.

This chain connects TRBV28 to TRBJ2-6; 8 nucleotides line up with TRBD1. J lost 4 bases, V lost 5 bases, and 4 bases had no gene match. This CDR3 contains 15 residues. Per the germline V gene, CDR1 is MDHEN and CDR2 is SYDVKM. The chain's CDR3 is CASSQQGAGANVLTF. In DNA form, the CDR3 reads TGTGCCAGCAGTCAGCAGGGGGCAGGGGCCAACGTCCTGACTTTC. The full variable domain, rest sourced from reference TRBV28 and TRBJ2-6, is DVKVTQSSRYLVKRTGEKVFLECVQDMDHENMFWYRQDPGLGLRLIYFSYDVKMKEKGDIPEGYSVSREKKERFSLILESASTNQTSMYLCASSQQGAGANVLTFGAGSRLTVL.

This rearrangement joins TRBV19 to TRBJ2-3; a weak D match, TRBD2 (6 bases). Trimming stripped 7 bases from V and 3 bases from J, with 20 bases between. Germline lookup yields CDR1 LNHDA and CDR2 SQIVND (reference sequence). This CDR3 has 16 amino acids. CDR3 sequence reads: CASMGGRTSLTDTQYF. CDR3 nucleotides: TGTGCCAGTATGGGAGGACGAACGAGTCTGACAGATACGCAGTATTTT.

There are a few counts of this clone. This chain uses TRBV30 with TRBJ1-2; D is ambiguous. Trimming stripped 2 bases from V and 8 bases from J, with 12 bases between. CDR3 size: 12 residues. The germline V gene has CDR1 GTSNPN and CDR2 SVGIG (reference sequence). In DNA form, the CDR3 reads TGTGCCTGGAGTAGAGACAAGGGAGGCTACACCTTC. Its protein product is CAWSRDKGGYTF.

This clone was seen more than once but under ten times. The genes are TRBV30 and TRBJ2-1; the match to TRBD2 covers 9 bases. The J segment lost 0 bases and the V segment lost 0 bases, leaving 18 bases of the junction unmatched. This CDR3 contains 21 residues. Per the germline V gene, CDR1 is GTSNPN and CDR2 is SVGIG (reference sequence). The CDR3 loop reads CAWSVVLAGLRQRSSYNEQFF. The CDR3 coding sequence is TGTGCCTGGAGTGTGGTCCTAGCGGGACTACGGCAACGAAGCTCCTACAATGAGCAGTTCTTC.

This rearrangement joins TRBV6-1 to TRBJ2-1; no reliable D call. V lost 5 bases and J lost 8, with 7 bases in between. The CDR3 extends over 11 amino acids. From germline, CDR1 is MNHNS and CDR2 SASEGT. The CDR3 protein is CASSPRYEQFF. The CDR3 region has the DNA TGTGCCAGCAGTCCGCGGTATGAGCAGTTCTTC.

This clone was seen a handful of times. V gene TRBV30 combines with J gene TRBJ2-3, with 7 bases aligning to TRBD2. This CDR3 has 14 amino acids. J lost 6 bases, V lost 1 base, and 7 bases had no gene match. From germline, CDR1 is GTSNPN and CDR2 SVGIG (reference sequence). The CDR3 region has the DNA TGTGCCTGGAGTGAAGCGGGACCCTCGGATACGCAGTATTTT. Translation gives CAWSEAGPSDTQYF.

J is TRBJ2-5 and V is TRBV7-2, with D possibly TRBD1 on 5 matching bases. The V end was cut by 4 bases, the J end by 4 bases, with 13 bases between. This CDR3 is 14 amino acids long. Germline values: CDR1 SGHTA, CDR2 FQGNSA. In DNA, the CDR3 is TGTGCCAGCAGCTCCCGCAGGGCGGTAGAGACCCAGTACTTC. It yields the protein CASSSRRAVETQYF.

V and J are TRBV29-1 and TRBJ2-1; D is perhaps TRBD2 (6 bases). Germline V gene lookup returns CDR1 SQVTM and CDR2 ANQGSEA. The length of the CDR3 is 14 residues. Trimming cost V 4 bases and J 7 bases, with 17 bases left between them. In nucleotides, the CDR3 is TGCAGCGTTGGAGGCCTAGGAGGGAATAATGAGCAGTTCTTC. Translation gives CSVGGLGGNNEQFF.